This TCR beta chain was sequenced for a study of cytomegalovirus exposure and HLA in healthy donors. Overall study: In a later analysis, it was reported that the 110 or so validation repertoires had been produced on the same platform as the 670 or so repertoires belonging to the first cohort.

Sequencing was performed with immunoSEQ multiplex PCR; in TCRdb, only in-frame clones are kept and a portion is missing. The data hold 160,000 or so clones, with around nine tenths observed a single time. CDR1 SQVTM and CDR2 ANQGSEA come from the germline V gene. Trimming removed 0 bases from V and 2 bases from J, with 8 bases in between. The CDR3 is made up of 14 amino acids. As concerns this clone: Its antigen is currently unknown.

Study-wide results and limits: Cytomegalovirus-associated TCR beta chains were listed, numbering 150 to 200. Researchers reported that a few CMV-associated chains were confirmed in vitro as CMV antigen-specific. With high specificity and sensitivity, the classifier reportedly diagnosed cytomegalovirus status.

This sequence was found in a woman in her 30s in good health and CMV-seronegative. Sequencing was done on a sample of PBMCs. The chain recombines TRBV29-1 with TRBJ1-3; TRBD1 is a possible D gene (6 bases). This CDR3 reads CSVEDTGTGNTIYF. The CDR3 region has the DNA TGCAGCGTTGAAGATACAGGGACTGGAAACACCATATATTTT.